A selection of T cell receptor beta chains follows, all from one sample in a study of vaccination and CD4 T cells after COVID-19. A single record per CDR3 protein comes from TCRdb applying MiXCR to the PCR reads. The sample has some 9,000 distinct CDR3 sequences; around 56% are singletons. The antigens of these receptors remain unknown. Source material: CD4+ T cells from blood, cultured in vitro. These receptors were taken from a human donor who had recovered from COVID-19. Both conserved end residues are part of each CDR3. The order of the fields is V gene, clone size, CDR3 protein. The size field is filled for only some rows; it gives once, few, many or a size class.

>TRBV2|-
CASRDGISGNTIYF
>TRBV10-3|-
CAISPATGLNTEAFF
>TRBV20-1|-
CSATDSSNQPQYF
>TRBV24-1|-
CATSGCQRGLGPQHF
>TRBV29-1|-
CSVVWGNTEAFF
>TRBV2|few
CASTEDGFSNTEAFF
>TRBV12-3/TRBV12-4|-
CASSLARYYEQYF
>TRBV24-1|-
CATSVGPSGGGADTQYF
>TRBV6-1|-
CASSEHNQPQHF
>TRBV6-1|-
CARPRKVDEKLFF
>TRBV5-1|-
CASSLDRVNEQFF
>TRBV10-3|-
CATAGDGNTIYF
>TRBV20-1|-
CSARDHGNQPQHF
>TRBV9|-
CASTQTGSGNSPLHF
>TRBV18|-
CASSPRVPETGSPLHF
>TRBV20-1|few
CSARDTRTAYGYTF
>TRBV12-3/TRBV12-4|-
CASKGQQTNQETQYF
>TRBV6-1|few
CASSEKLGGQGHQPQHF
>TRBV27|-
CASSPRGYVTDTQYF
>TRBV6-2/TRBV6-3|few
CASSYDGRVDQPQHF
>TRBV6-5|few
CASSYSGGWWTEAFF
>TRBV4-3|-
CASSQALGQANSPLHF
>TRBV5-1|-
CASRGDKHTDTQYF
>TRBV5-1|few
CASRTGHNYGYTF
>TRBV6-1|few
CASSARDGSSYGYTF
>TRBV11-2|-
CASSMGLVALRETQYF
>TRBV5-5|once
CASSPRGNTLGGSGYTF
>TRBV21-1|-
CAAPRPPTGELFF
>TRBV30|few
CAGGQPTSYGYTF
>TRBV7-9|-
CASSSRTGGFHGYTF
>TRBV5-1|-
CASSLAPGQQGYTF
>TRBV27|few
CASSSQYLRVRTEAFF
>TRBV20-1|few
CSAPRDYSYEQYF
>TRBV5-4|-
CASSPGDRGYSDEQYF
>TRBV19|few
CASSGPGTGGTYGYTF
>TRBV6-2/TRBV6-3|few
CASSYLRLQRGGKETQYF
>TRBV12-3/TRBV12-4|few
CASSLFPAGANTEAFF
>TRBV7-8|-
CASSLGDRSTDTQYF
>TRBV24-1|-
CATSDFRDSRISGANVLTF
>TRBV15|few
CATSRTVGGLARQETQYF
>TRBV20-1|few
CSAATGGNQPQHF
>TRBV23-1|once
CASSQPRKQVGGQPQHF
>TRBV7-3|-
CASSFEGANVLTF
>TRBV7-3|-
CASSLGTRQFF
>TRBV6-4|-
CASSDGVWAFRSSIHEQYF
>TRBV19|few
CASIGQGATYGYTF
>TRBV6-1|-
CASSGPRGTEAFF
>TRBV7-8|-
CASSTRQGYNEQFF
>TRBV20-1|-
CSAPDRYGDTQYF
>TRBV9|-
CASSHGDGYNSPLHF
>TRBV6-1|-
CASSASRGAGGQPQHF
>TRBV6-1|medium-sized
CASSAYIGGSSNTEAFF
>TRBV20-1|large
CSASGQLLHGEQYF
>TRBV19|few
CASRNDRVSPLHF